This passage covers 2 T cell receptor beta chains from one sample sequenced in a study of blood T cells in healthy people across ages (dated by TCRdb to between 2015 and 2017). Libraries were made using 5' RACE. Sequencing instrument: Illumina HiSeq 2500. A second PCR of roughly 7 to 12 cycles was run with a J-beta primer mix and a sample-barcoded 5' primer. The public reads were quality trimmed at Q25 with fastp and then assembled into clones with MiXCR by TCRdb, keeping productive beta chains. Rows merge per CDR3 protein into single entries with the most common DNA and genes. The sample profile shows hundreds of thousands of distinct CDR3 sequences; 25% of them were found once. The ten largest clones take up roughly a tenth of the sample. The same specimen was also included in a second study, on T cells of mothers and their children.

The sequencing sample was made of blood. These receptors originate from a boy aged 5-17 years in good health.

The chain employs TRBV12-5 and TRBJ2-5; D not resolved. Between the trimmed V and J ends, which lost 3 bases and 13 bases, there was a span of 9 bases. The germline V gene has CDR1 LGHNT and CDR2 FRNRAP. The CDR3 loop spans 10 amino acids. The CDR3 loop reads CASGFPQVYF. The CDR3 nucleotides are TGTGCTAGTGGTTTCCCTCAAGTGTACTTC.

The chain has TRBV12-3 or TRBV12-4 and TRBJ2-1; tentatively, D is TRBD2 (5 bases). V was clipped by 5 bases and J by 2 bases, with 16 bases between them. CDR3 length: 16 residues. CDR3 nucleotides: TGTGCCAGCAGTCCCGGAGCTTGGGGAGCCTACAATGAGCAGTTCTTC. The encoded protein is CASSPGAWGAYNEQFF.